This note documents a single TCR beta chain sequence. The antigen it binds to is not known. There are no base qualities to consult, and no much larger clone falls within one base. The germline V gene (reference sequence) sets CDR1 to GTSNPN and CDR2 to SVGIG. V loses 5 bases of germline sequence and J loses 1 base, and the interval between the two ends is 9 bases. The CDR3, from cysteine to phenylalanine, totals 12 residues. The retained sequence is limited to the CDR3, 36 bases, with the frame set at the first base. The library was made by the immunoSEQ multiplex PCR assay. TCRdb's version of the immuneACCESS table is confined to in-frame rearrangements and falls short of the full clone set. An unresolved V gene accounts for under half of the shortfall where checked; the remainder is of unknown origin. Present in this sample are around 86,000 clones, approximately 97% of which were seen just once. The top ten hold about 0.2% of the sample.

The data originate from a study of technical replicates of blood from a few donors (dated 2017 in TCRdb). The receptor comes from a human donor in good health. Source material: T cells isolated from PBMCs. The chain uses TRBV30 and TRBJ2-7, with the identity of the D gene unclear. CDR3 loop: CAWAYGSYEQYF. The base sequence is TGTGCCTGGGCCTACGGGTCCTACGAGCAGTACTTC.